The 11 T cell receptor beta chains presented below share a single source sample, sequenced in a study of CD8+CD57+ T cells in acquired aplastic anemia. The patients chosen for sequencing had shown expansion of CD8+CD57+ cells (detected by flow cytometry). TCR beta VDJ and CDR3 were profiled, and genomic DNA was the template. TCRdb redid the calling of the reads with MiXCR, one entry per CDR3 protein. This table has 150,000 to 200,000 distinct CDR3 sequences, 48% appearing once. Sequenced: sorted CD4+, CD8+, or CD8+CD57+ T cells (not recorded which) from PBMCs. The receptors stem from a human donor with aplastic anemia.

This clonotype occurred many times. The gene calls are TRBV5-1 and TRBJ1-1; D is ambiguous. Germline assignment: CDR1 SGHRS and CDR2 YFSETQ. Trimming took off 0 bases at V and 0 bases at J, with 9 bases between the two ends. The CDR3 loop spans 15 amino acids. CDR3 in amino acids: CASSLVPSMNTEAFF. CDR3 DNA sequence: TGCGCCAGCAGCTTGGTGCCGAGCATGAACACTGAAGCTTTCTTT.

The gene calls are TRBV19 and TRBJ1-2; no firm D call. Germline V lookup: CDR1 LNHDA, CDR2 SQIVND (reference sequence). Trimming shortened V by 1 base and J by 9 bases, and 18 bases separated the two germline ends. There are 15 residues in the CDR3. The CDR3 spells CASSIGAAGSGSYTF. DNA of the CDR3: TGTGCCAGTAGTATAGGAGCGGCAGGCTCGGGGAGCTACACCTTC.

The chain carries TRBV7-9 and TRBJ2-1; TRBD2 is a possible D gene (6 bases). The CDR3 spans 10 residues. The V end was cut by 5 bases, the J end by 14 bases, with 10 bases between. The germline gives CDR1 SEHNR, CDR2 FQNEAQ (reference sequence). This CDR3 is CASSPTGEFF. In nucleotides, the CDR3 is TGTGCCAGCAGCCCGACGGGGGAGTTCTTC.

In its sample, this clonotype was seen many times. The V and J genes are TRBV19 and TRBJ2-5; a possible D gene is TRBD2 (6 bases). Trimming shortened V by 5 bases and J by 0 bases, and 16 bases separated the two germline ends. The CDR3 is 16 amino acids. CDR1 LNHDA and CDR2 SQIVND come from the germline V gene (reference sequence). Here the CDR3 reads CASSGAAGRNQETQYF. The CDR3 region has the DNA TGTGCCAGTAGTGGGGCGGCGGGGAGGAACCAAGAGACCCAGTACTTC.

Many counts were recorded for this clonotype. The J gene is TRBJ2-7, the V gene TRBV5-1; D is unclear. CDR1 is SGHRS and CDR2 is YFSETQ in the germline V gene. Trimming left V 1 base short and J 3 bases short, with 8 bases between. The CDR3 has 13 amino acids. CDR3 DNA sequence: TGCGCCAGCAGCTTGCAGGCGTTCTACGAGCAGTACTTC. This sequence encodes CASSLQAFYEQYF.

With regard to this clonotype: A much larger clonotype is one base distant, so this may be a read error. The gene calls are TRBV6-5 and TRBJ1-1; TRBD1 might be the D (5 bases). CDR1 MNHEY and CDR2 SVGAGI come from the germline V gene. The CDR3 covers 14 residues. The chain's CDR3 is CTSSYWTTNTEAFF. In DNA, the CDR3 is TGTACCAGCAGTTACTGGACAACGAACACTGAAGCTTTCTTT.

The CDR3 loop reads CASSGNYGYTF. The CDR3 DNA is TGTGCAAGCTCCGGAAACTATGGCTACACCTTC. This chain links TRBV19 with TRBJ1-2; D unresolved. The CDR3 contains 11 residues. CDR1 LNHDA and CDR2 SQIVND come from the germline V gene (reference sequence).

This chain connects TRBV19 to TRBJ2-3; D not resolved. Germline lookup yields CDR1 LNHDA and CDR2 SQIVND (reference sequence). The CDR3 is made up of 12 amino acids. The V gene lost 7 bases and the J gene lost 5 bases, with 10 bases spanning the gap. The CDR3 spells CASKEPGDTQYF. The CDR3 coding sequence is TGTGCCAGTAAAGAACCCGGAGATACGCAGTATTTT.

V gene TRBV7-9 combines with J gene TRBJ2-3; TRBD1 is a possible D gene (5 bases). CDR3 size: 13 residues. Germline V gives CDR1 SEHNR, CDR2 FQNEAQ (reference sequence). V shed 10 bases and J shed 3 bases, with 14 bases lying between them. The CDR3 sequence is CATPLTDTDTQYF. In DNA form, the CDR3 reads TGTGCCACCCCCCTGACAGATACAGATACGCAGTATTTT.

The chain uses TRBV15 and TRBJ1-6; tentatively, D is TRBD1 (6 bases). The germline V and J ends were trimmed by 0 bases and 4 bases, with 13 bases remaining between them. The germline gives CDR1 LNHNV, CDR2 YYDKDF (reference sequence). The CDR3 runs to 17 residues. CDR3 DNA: TGTGCCACCAGCAGAGATTTGGGGGCAATTTATAATTCACCCCTCCACTTT. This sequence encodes CATSRDLGAIYNSPLHF.

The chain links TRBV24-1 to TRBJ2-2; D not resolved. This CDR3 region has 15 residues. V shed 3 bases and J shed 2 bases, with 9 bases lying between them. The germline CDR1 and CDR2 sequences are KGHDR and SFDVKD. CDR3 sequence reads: CATSDPGLNTGELFF. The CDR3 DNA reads TGTGCCACCAGTGATCCGGGCCTTAACACCGGGGAGCTGTTTTTT.